The 27 T cell receptor beta chains presented below share a single source sample, sequenced in a study of OX40 agonist ivuxolimab in advanced cancers. The data were produced by immunoSEQ multiplex PCR, yet TCRdb's version contains in-frame clones alone and is incomplete. The sample yields tens of thousands of clones, about 87% seen once. This specimen was CD4+ or CD8+ T cells sorted from blood, taken in a trial of the OX40 agonist ivuxolimab. These receptors were taken from an adult with an advanced solid tumor such as melanoma, head and neck, liver or kidney cancer.

This clone was seen a single time. CDR3: CASSSGPGATEAFF. In DNA form, the CDR3 reads TGCGCCAGCAGCTCCGGTCCGGGGGCCACTGAAGCTTTCTTT. The chain links TRBV5-1 to TRBJ1-1, with TRBD1 as a possible D gene (6 bases). CDR3 size: 14 residues. Looked up from germline, CDR1 is SGHRS and CDR2 is YFSETQ. V shed 3 bases and J shed 4 bases, with 13 bases lying between them.

The genes are TRBV6-5 and TRBJ1-1, with TRBD1 identical over 7 bases. Germline lookup yields CDR1 MNHEY and CDR2 SVGAGI. This CDR3 comprises 14 residues. J was trimmed by 9 bases and V by 5 bases; bases with no gene match: 12. The CDR3 coding sequence is TGTGCCAGCAGTGGAAGTGGGACAGCAAGCAAAGCTTTCTTT. This codes for CASSGSGTASKAFF.

The rearrangement joins TRBV29-1 to TRBJ1-2, with TRBD1 as a possible D gene (6 bases). V was trimmed by 2 bases and J by 4 bases, leaving 11 bases between them. The CDR3 totals 13 residues. From germline, CDR1 is SQVTM and CDR2 ANQGSEA. The CDR3 protein is CSVETGTSYGYTF. The DNA of the CDR3 is TGCAGCGTTGAAACAGGGACCTCCTATGGCTACACCTTC.

This chain uses TRBV7-3 with TRBJ2-1, with D unclear. This CDR3 spans 12 amino acids. Trimming removed 2 bases at V and 10 bases at J, with 9 bases between. Germline-derived CDR1 and CDR2 are SGHTA and FQGTGA. Written as DNA, the CDR3 is TGTGCCAGCAGCTTATCAGCAACGGAGCAGTTCTTC. Its protein is CASSLSATEQFF.

The V and J genes are TRBV2 and TRBJ2-5; 8 bases map to TRBD2. In germline, CDR1 is SNHLY, CDR2 FYNNEI. V lost 5 bases to trimming and J lost 5 bases; unmatched junction nucleotides: 10. The CDR3 loop spans 15 amino acids. CDR3 sequence: CASSSRLAFIETQYF. The DNA of the CDR3 is TGTGCCAGCAGTTCCCGACTAGCGTTTATTGAGACCCAGTACTTC.

This clone appeared a single time. Different DNA sequences within this sample yield the same CDR3. V is TRBV18 and J is TRBJ1-1; no definite D call. V gave up 2 bases and J gave up 5 bases, with 9 bases separating them. This CDR3 region has 13 residues. CDR1 is KGHSH and CDR2 is LQKENI in the germline V gene. CDR3 DNA sequence: TGTGCCAGCTCACCAACGGCGGGAACTGAAGCTTTCTTT. Its protein product is CASSPTAGTEAFF.

This clone was seen more than once but under ten times. This chain links TRBV27 with TRBJ2-4; D uncertain. The ends were cut back, 5 bases at V and 7 bases at J, with 36 bases in the middle. Germline CDR1 is MNHEY and CDR2 is SMNVEV (reference sequence). CDR3 size: 21 residues. For the CDR3, the DNA is TGTGCCAGCAGTCTAGGCAGTAACCGCTACTCTGACCGACTGGAACGGAACATTCAGTACTTC. Translation: CASSLGSNRYSDRLERNIQYF.

The gene calls are TRBV30 and TRBJ2-7; 9 bases align to TRBD2. Germline CDR1 GTSNPN, CDR2 SVGIG (reference sequence). The V segment lost 2 bases and the J segment 5 bases; nucleotides outside the gene matches: 13. This CDR3 contains 16 residues. This CDR3 reads CAWSTREVAGAHEQYF. DNA for the CDR3: TGTGCCTGGAGTACCCGGGAGGTAGCGGGAGCCCACGAGCAGTACTTC.

The count of this clone is one. This chain uses TRBV5-1 with TRBJ2-1; 8 bases are shared with TRBD1. This CDR3 comprises 12 residues. The V gene end was trimmed by 4 bases and the J gene end by 9 bases; junction bases not matched to a gene: 3. CDR1 SGHRS and CDR2 YFSETQ come from the germline V gene. The chain's CDR3 is CASSGQGGEQFF. The CDR3, as DNA: TGCGCCAGCAGCGGACAGGGCGGTGAGCAGTTCTTC. Filled out from reference TRBV5-1 and TRBJ2-1, the complete variable domain reads KAGVTQTPRYLIKTRGQQVTLSCSPISGHRSVSWYQQTPGQGLQFLFEYFSETQRNKGNFPGRFSGRQFSNSRSEMNVSTLELGDSALYLCASSGQGGEQFFGPGTRLTVL.

The rearrangement joins TRBV5-1 to TRBJ2-2; no firm D call. Trimming took off 2 bases at V and 1 base at J, with 3 bases between the two ends. Germline loops: CDR1 SGHRS, CDR2 YFSETQ. The length of the CDR3 is 13 residues. The CDR3 here is CASSFGNTGELFF. CDR3 sequence (DNA): TGCGCCAGCAGCTTTGGGAACACCGGGGAGCTGTTTTTT. Combining the CDR3 with reference TRBV5-1 and TRBJ2-2 gives the whole variable domain KAGVTQTPRYLIKTRGQQVTLSCSPISGHRSVSWYQQTPGQGLQFLFEYFSETQRNKGNFPGRFSGRQFSNSRSEMNVSTLELGDSALYLCASSFGNTGELFFGEGSRLTVL.

A single count supports this clone. V and J are TRBV10-3 and TRBJ2-7; 10 nucleotides agree with TRBD1. The V segment lost 10 bases and the J segment 5 bases; nucleotides outside the gene matches: 11. The germline V gene has CDR1 ENHRY and CDR2 SYGVKD. CDR3 size: 14 residues. The CDR3 region is CASQKGQGNDEQYF. The CDR3 bases are TGTGCCAGCCAAAAGGGACAGGGGAATGACGAGCAGTACTTC.

The V and J genes are TRBV6-5 and TRBJ1-6; D ambiguous. Germline loops: CDR1 MNHEY, CDR2 SVGAGI. The CDR3 loop spans 15 amino acids. V lost 2 bases, J lost 5 bases, and 10 bases lay in between. CDR3 sequence: CASSYLPVNNSPLHF. In DNA, the CDR3 is TGTGCCAGCAGTTACCTACCCGTAAATAATTCACCCCTCCACTTT.

This sequence joins TRBV7-9 and TRBJ1-3; TRBD1 matches at 7 bases. Germline-derived CDR1 and CDR2 are SEHNR and FQNEAQ (reference sequence). Trimming at V came to 4 bases and at J to 3 bases, leaving 6 bases not matched to a gene. This CDR3 has 15 residues. The CDR3 here is CASSSGTAFGNTIYF. CDR3 nucleotide sequence: TGTGCCAGCAGCTCCGGGACAGCTTTTGGAAACACCATATATTTT. The variable domain in full, with the rest retrieved from reference TRBV7-9 and TRBJ1-3, is DTGVSQNPRHKITKRGQNVTFRCDPISEHNRLYWYRQTLGQGPEFLTYFQNEAQLEKSRLLSDRFSAERPKGSFSTLEIQRTEQGDSAMYLCASSSGTAFGNTIYFGEGSWLTVV.

The chain links TRBV27 to TRBJ2-6; D is uncertain. Trimming left V 8 bases short and J 0 bases short, with 14 bases between. Germline CDR1 is MNHEY and CDR2 is SMNVEV (reference sequence). CDR3 size: 16 residues. In DNA, the CDR3 is TGTGCCAGCCGAGGTATGTTGAGCTCTGGGGCCAACGTCCTGACTTTC. Translating it yields CASRGMLSSGANVLTF.

This chain joins TRBV18 and TRBJ2-2; D is unresolved. The CDR3 is 14 residues long. V lost 6 bases and J 2 bases, leaving 10 bases between the germline ends. From germline, CDR1 is KGHSH and CDR2 LQKENI. The CDR3 DNA reads TGTGCCAGCTCCGTAAACACCAACACCGGGGAGCTGTTTTTT. This codes for CASSVNTNTGELFF. The full variable domain, its missing parts supplied by reference TRBV18 and TRBJ2-2, is NAGVMQNPRHLVRRRGQEARLRCSPMKGHSHVYWYRQLPEEGLKFMVYLQKENIIDESGMPKERFSAEFPKEGPSILRIQQVVRGDSAAYFCASSVNTNTGELFFGEGSRLTVL.

V and J are TRBV4-1 and TRBJ1-5; no clear D gene. CDR1 is MGHRA, CDR2 YSYEKL, per germline. This CDR3 is 16 amino acids long. V dropped 1 base and J dropped 2 bases, with 12 bases sitting between them. The DNA of the CDR3 is TGCGCCAGCAGCCAAGTCTGGGGTGGTGGCAATCAGCCCCAGCATTTT. Residues: CASSQVWGGGNQPQHF.

This rearrangement joins TRBV6-1 to TRBJ1-1, with D unresolved. Per the germline V gene, CDR1 is MNHNS and CDR2 is SASEGT. The V and J ends lost 2 bases and 0 bases respectively, with 7 bases between them. This CDR3 has 14 residues. The CDR3 is CASSEPGMNTEAFF. CDR3 DNA: TGTGCCAGCAGTGAACCGGGAATGAACACTGAAGCTTTCTTT.

This clone was seen just once. This sequence joins TRBV11-2 and TRBJ1-3; D is ambiguous. V lost 5 bases and J 0 bases, leaving 14 bases between the germline ends. The CDR3 sequence is 16 residues long. In germline, CDR1 is SGHAT, CDR2 FQNNGV. The CDR3 loop reads CASSPQRLSSGNTIYF. The CDR3 nucleotides are TGTGCCAGCAGCCCGCAGAGGCTGAGCTCTGGAAACACCATATATTTT.

The V and J genes are TRBV9 and TRBJ1-1; D might be TRBD1 (6 bases). The CDR3 runs 13 residues. The germline CDR1 and CDR2 sequences are SGDLS and YYNGEE. V dropped 4 bases and J dropped 1 base, with 8 bases sitting between them. The CDR3, as DNA: TGTGCCAGCAGCCGACAGGAGAACACTGAAGCTTTCTTT. As protein: CASSRQENTEAFF.

CDR3 DNA sequence: TGTGCCAGCACCCAACAACAGGGATTATCCGGGGAGCTGTTTTTT. It encodes CASTQQQGLSGELFF. The rearrangement joins TRBV7-9 to TRBJ2-2; D may be TRBD1 (6 bases). CDR3 length: 15 amino acids. Germline CDR1 is SEHNR and CDR2 is FQNEAQ (reference sequence). V was trimmed by 7 bases and J by 6 bases, leaving 18 bases between them.

The chain joins TRBV29-1 to TRBJ2-3, with D possibly TRBD1 on 7 matching bases. The CDR3 length is 13 residues. V shed 5 bases and J shed 1 base, with 10 bases lying between them. Germline CDR1 and CDR2: SQVTM and ANQGSEA. CDR3 in amino acids: CSVQGGRTDTQYF. The CDR3 coding sequence is TGCAGCGTTCAGGGGGGCCGCACAGATACGCAGTATTTT.

The rearrangement uses TRBV5-1 and TRBJ2-1; D gene ambiguous. Trimming took 5 bases from V and 9 from J, leaving 12 bases between them. In germline, CDR1 is SGHRS, CDR2 YFSETQ. The CDR3 contains 12 residues. In DNA form, the CDR3 reads TGCGCCAGCAGTTTTCTAGTGGGTGAGCAGTTCTTC. This translates into CASSFLVGEQFF.

This clone was picked up one time. The chain links TRBV27 to TRBJ2-1; the match to TRBD2 covers 9 bases. The V segment lost 4 bases and the J segment 7 bases; nucleotides outside the gene matches: 5. The CDR3 totals 14 residues. Germline V gene sequence: CDR1 MNHEY, CDR2 SMNVEV (reference sequence). In DNA, the CDR3 is TGTGCCAGCAGTTCCGGACTAGCGAGAAATGAGCAGTTCTTC. The encoded protein is CASSSGLARNEQFF.

This clone was seen a single time. The chain joins TRBV5-1 to TRBJ1-2; 10 positions agree with TRBD1. The V and J ends lost 7 bases and 1 base, in that order; junction bases with no gene match: 4. Germline V lookup: CDR1 SGHRS, CDR2 YFSETQ. CDR3 length: 14 residues. In DNA form, the CDR3 reads TGCGCCAGCGGGACAGGGGACCGTAACTATGGCTACACCTTC. It is translated as CASGTGDRNYGYTF.

The CDR3 coding sequence is TGCAGTGCTAGAAAGACCTACGAGCAGTACTTC. Amino acid sequence: CSARKTYEQYF. The chain recombines TRBV20-1 with TRBJ2-7; D not certain. The CDR3 totals 11 residues. Germline-derived CDR1 and CDR2 are DFQATT and SNEGSKA (reference sequence). Trimming left V 2 bases short and J 2 bases short, with 4 bases between.

The rearrangement links TRBV6-6 to TRBJ2-7, with D hard to call. Germline CDR1 reads MNHNY; CDR2 reads SVGAGI (reference sequence). Deletions cut 4 bases from V and 3 bases from J, with 10 bases between. CDR3 length equals 13 residues. As DNA, the CDR3 is TGTGCCAGCAGTTCAAGGTTTGGCTACGAGCAGTACTTC. This encodes CASSSRFGYEQYF.

This chain connects TRBV28 to TRBJ1-6; D gene ambiguous. V lost 2 bases and J lost 2, with 10 bases in between. CDR3 length equals 16 residues. Germline V gene data show CDR1 as MDHEN and CDR2 as SYDVKM. CDR3 nucleotide sequence: TGTGCCAGCAGTTTAAGCGGTAGTACCTATAATTCACCCCTCCACTTT. Translated, it gives CASSLSGSTYNSPLHF.